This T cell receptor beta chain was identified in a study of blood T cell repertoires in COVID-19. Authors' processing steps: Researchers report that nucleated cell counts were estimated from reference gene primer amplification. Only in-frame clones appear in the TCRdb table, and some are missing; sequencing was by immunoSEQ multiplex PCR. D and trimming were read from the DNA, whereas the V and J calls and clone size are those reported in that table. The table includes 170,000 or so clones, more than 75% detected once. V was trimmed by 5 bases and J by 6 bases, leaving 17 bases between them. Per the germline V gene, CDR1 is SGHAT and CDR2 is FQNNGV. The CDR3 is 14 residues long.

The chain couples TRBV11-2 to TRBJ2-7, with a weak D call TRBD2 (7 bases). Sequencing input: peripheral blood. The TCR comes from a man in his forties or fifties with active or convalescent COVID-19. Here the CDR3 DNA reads TGTGCCAGCAGCACGTGGGGGGGGCTTCTCGAGCAGTACTTC. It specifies CASSTWGGLLEQYF.